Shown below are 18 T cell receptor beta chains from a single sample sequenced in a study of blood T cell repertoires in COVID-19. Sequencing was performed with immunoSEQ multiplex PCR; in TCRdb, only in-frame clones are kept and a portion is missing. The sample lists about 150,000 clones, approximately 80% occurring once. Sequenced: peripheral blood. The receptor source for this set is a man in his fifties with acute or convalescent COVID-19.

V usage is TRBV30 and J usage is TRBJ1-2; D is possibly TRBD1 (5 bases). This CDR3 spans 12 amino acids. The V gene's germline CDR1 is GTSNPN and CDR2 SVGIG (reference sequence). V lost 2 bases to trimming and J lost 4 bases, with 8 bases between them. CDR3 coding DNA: TGTGCCTGGAGTACGACAGCCTATGGCTACACCTTC. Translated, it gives CAWSTTAYGYTF.

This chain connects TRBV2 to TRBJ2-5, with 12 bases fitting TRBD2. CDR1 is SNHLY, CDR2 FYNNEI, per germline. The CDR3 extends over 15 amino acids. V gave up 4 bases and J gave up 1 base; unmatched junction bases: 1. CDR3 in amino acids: CASSASGGAQETQYF. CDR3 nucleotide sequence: TGTGCCAGCAGTGCTAGCGGGGGGGCCCAAGAGACCCAGTACTTC.

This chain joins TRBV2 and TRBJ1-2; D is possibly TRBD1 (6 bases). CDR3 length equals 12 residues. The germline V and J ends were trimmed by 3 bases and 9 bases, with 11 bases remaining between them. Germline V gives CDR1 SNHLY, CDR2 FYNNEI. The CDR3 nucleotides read TGTGCCAGCAGTGATTACCAGGGGAGCTACACCTTC. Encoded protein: CASSDYQGSYTF.

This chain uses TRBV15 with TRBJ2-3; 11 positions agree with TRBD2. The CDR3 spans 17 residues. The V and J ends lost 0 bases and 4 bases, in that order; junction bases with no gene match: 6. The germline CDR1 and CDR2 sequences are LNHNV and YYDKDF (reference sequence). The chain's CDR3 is CATSRDHSGGASDTQYF. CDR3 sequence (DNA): TGTGCCACCAGCAGAGATCATAGCGGGGGGGCATCAGATACGCAGTATTTT.

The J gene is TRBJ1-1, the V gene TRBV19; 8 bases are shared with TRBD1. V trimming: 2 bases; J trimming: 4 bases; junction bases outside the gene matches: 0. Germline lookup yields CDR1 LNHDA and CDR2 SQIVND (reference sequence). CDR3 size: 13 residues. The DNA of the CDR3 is TGTGCCAGTAGTATAACAGGGGGCACTGAAGCTTTCTTT. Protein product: CASSITGGTEAFF.

In DNA form, the CDR3 reads TGTGCCAGCAGTGAAACAGCTTGGGGCTACACCTTC. Residues: CASSETAWGYTF. J is TRBJ1-2 and V is TRBV6-1; no reliable D call. Trimming took 2 bases from V and 8 from J, leaving 9 bases between them. This CDR3 comprises 12 residues. Germline assignment: CDR1 MNHNS and CDR2 SASEGT.

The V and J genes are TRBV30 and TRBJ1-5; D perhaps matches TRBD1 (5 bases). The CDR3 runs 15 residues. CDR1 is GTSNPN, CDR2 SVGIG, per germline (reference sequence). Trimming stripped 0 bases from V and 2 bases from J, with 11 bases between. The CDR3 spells CAWSVHQGGNQPQHF. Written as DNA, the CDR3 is TGTGCCTGGAGTGTCCACCAGGGTGGCAATCAGCCCCAGCATTTT. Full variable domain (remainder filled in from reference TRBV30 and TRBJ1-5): SQTIHQWPATLVQPVGSPLSLECTVEGTSNPNLYWYRQAAGRGLQLLFYSVGIGQISSEVPQNLSASRPQDRQFILSSKKLLLSDSGFYLCAWSVHQGGNQPQHFGDGTRLSIL.

CDR3: CATSGSGASPLHF. The CDR3 DNA reads as TGTGCCACCAGTGGGTCAGGGGCTTCACCCCTCCACTTT. This chain links TRBV24-1 with TRBJ1-6, with D perhaps matching TRBD1 (6 bases). Germline CDR1 KGHDR, CDR2 SFDVKD. The CDR3 length is 13 residues. V was trimmed by 5 bases and J by 9 bases, leaving 10 bases between them.

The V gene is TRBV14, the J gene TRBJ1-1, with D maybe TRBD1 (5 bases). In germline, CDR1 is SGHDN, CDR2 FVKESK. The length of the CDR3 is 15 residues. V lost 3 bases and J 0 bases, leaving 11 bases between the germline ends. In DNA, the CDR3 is TGTGCCAGCAGCCAGTTAGACAGATTGAACACTGAAGCTTTCTTT. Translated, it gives CASSQLDRLNTEAFF.

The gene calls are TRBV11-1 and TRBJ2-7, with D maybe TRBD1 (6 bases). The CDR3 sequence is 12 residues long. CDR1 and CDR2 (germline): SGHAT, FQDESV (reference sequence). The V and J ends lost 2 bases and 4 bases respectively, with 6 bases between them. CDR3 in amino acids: CASSLQGYEQYF. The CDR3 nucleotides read TGTGCCAGCAGCTTACAGGGGTACGAGCAGTACTTC.

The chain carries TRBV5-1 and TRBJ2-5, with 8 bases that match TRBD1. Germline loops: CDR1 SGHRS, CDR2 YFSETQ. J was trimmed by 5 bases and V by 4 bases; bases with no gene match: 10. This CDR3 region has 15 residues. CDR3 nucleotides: TGCGCCAGCAGCGGGACGGACAGGGTTTTGGAGACCCAGTACTTC. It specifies CASSGTDRVLETQYF.

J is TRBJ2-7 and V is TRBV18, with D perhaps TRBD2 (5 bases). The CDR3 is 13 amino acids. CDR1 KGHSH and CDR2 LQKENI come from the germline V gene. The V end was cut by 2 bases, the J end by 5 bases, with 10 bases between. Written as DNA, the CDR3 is TGTGCCAGCTCACCAGGGCCGAGGGACGAGCAGTACGTC. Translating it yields CASSPGPRDEQYV.

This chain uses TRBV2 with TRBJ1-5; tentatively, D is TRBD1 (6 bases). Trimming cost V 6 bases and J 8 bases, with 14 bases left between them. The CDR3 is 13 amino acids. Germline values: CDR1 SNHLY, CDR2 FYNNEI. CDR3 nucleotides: TGTGCCAGCAGGCAACAGGGTCAAGAGCCCCAGCATTTT. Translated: CASRQQGQEPQHF.

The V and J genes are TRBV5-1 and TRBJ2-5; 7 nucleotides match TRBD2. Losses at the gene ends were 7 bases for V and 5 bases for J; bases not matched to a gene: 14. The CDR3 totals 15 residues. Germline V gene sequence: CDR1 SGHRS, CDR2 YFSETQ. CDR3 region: CASATGGGPGETQYF. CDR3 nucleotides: TGCGCCAGCGCGACTGGCGGGGGACCCGGGGAGACCCAGTACTTC.

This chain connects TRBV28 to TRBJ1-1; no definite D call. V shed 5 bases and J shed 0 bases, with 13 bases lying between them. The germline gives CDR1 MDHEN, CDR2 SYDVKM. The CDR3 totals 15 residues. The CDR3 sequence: CASSPPSAMNTEAFF. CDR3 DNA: TGTGCCAGCAGTCCCCCAAGCGCCATGAACACTGAAGCTTTCTTT. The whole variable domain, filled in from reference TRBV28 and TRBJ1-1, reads DVKVTQSSRYLVKRTGEKVFLECVQDMDHENMFWYRQDPGLGLRLIYFSYDVKMKEKGDIPEGYSVSREKKERFSLILESASTNQTSMYLCASSPPSAMNTEAFFGQGTRLTVV.

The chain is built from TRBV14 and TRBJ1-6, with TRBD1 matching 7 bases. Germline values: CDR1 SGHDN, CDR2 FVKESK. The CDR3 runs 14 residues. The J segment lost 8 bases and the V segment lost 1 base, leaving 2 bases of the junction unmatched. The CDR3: CASSQGQGYSPLHF. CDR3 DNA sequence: TGTGCCAGCAGCCAAGGACAGGGATATTCACCCCTCCACTTT. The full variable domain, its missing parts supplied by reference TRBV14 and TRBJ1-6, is EAGVTQFPSHSVIEKGQTVTLRCDPISGHDNLYWYRRVMGKEIKFLLHFVKESKQDESGMPNNRFLAERTGGTYSTLKVQPAELEDSGVYFCASSQGQGYSPLHFGNGTRLTVT.

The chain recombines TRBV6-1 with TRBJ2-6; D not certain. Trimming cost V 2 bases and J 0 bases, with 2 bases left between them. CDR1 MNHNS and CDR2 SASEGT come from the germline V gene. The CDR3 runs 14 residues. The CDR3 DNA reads TGTGCCAGCAGTGAACTCTCTGGGGCCAACGTCCTGACTTTC. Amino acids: CASSELSGANVLTF.

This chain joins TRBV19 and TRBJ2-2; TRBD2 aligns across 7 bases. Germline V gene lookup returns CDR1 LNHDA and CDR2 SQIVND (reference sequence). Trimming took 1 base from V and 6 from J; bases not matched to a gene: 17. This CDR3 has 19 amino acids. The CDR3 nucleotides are TGTGCCAGTAGTATAGGGCCAGCGGGGATCTTGAGTCGAGCCGGGGAGCTGTTTTTT. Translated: CASSIGPAGILSRAGELFF.